Following are 16 T cell receptor beta chains from one sample sequenced in a study of OX40 agonist ivuxolimab in advanced cancers. Measured with immunoSEQ multiplex PCR; TCRdb has only the in-frame clones, and not every one. The profile shows around 20,000 clones, 74% of them singletons. Specimen: CD4+ or CD8+ T cells sorted from blood, collected in a trial of the OX40 agonist ivuxolimab. These receptors originate from an adult with an advanced solid tumor such as melanoma, head and neck, liver or kidney cancer.

The chain is built from TRBV11-2 and TRBJ2-7; D gene uncertain. This CDR3 is built from 13 residues. V dropped 5 bases and J dropped 3 bases, with 11 bases sitting between them. Germline V lookup: CDR1 SGHAT, CDR2 FQNNGV. The CDR3 nucleotides are TGTGCCAGCAGCCTGGCGAGCGACTACGAGCAGTACTTC. Encoded protein: CASSLASDYEQYF.

In this sample, this clone turned up once. The rearrangement joins TRBV5-4 to TRBJ2-7; TRBD1 is a possible D gene (5 bases). Looked up from germline, CDR1 is SGHNT and CDR2 is YYREEE (reference sequence). The CDR3 runs to 13 residues. V lost 4 bases and J lost 2, with 10 bases in between. CDR3 loop: CASSQDIAYEQYF. For the CDR3, the DNA is TGTGCCAGCAGCCAGGACATAGCCTACGAGCAGTACTTC.

This clone was counted once. This CDR3 is CASSYWQGSNYGYTF. The CDR3 DNA reads TGTGCCAGCAGTTACTGGCAGGGGTCCAACTATGGCTACACCTTC. V and J are TRBV6-6 and TRBJ1-2, with a possible D match to TRBD1 (6 bases). Trimming removed 1 base from V and 2 bases from J, with 11 bases in between. From germline, CDR1 is MNHNY and CDR2 SVGAGI (reference sequence). The CDR3 runs 15 residues.

The chain couples TRBV7-2 to TRBJ2-5; TRBD2 aligns across 9 bases. CDR3 length equals 18 residues. Germline V gene sequence: CDR1 SGHTA, CDR2 FQGNSA. V was clipped by 2 bases and J by 1 base; unmatched bases: 11. Here the CDR3 DNA reads TGTGCCAGCAGCTTAATTCTAGTTAGCGGGGGCCCCCAAGAGACCCAGTACTTC. It translates to CASSLILVSGGPQETQYF.

The chain has TRBV20-1 and TRBJ2-1, with D perhaps matching TRBD1 (6 bases). Germline CDR1 and CDR2: DFQATT and SNEGSKA (reference sequence). The CDR3 extends over 11 amino acids. Trimming removed 5 bases at V and 12 bases at J, with 14 bases between. The CDR3, as DNA: TGCAGTGCTGAACAGGGAAAATTGCAGTTCTTC. Protein product: CSAEQGKLQFF.

The gene calls are TRBV28 and TRBJ2-7; the match to TRBD1 covers 11 bases. The CDR3 has 14 amino acids. Germline V gives CDR1 MDHEN, CDR2 SYDVKM. V dropped 6 bases and J dropped 4; count of bases not matched to a gene: 5. In DNA, the CDR3 is TGTGCCAGCAGGCCGGGACAGGGGGATTACGAGCAGTACTTC. It codes for CASRPGQGDYEQYF.

The V gene is TRBV28, the J gene TRBJ1-1; D is possibly TRBD1 (6 bases). The V and J ends lost 5 bases and 4 bases respectively, with 14 bases between them. This CDR3 spans 14 amino acids. Germline CDR1 and CDR2: MDHEN and SYDVKM. The CDR3: CASSLTGRTTEAFF. CDR3 DNA: TGTGCCAGCAGTCTTACAGGGAGGACCACTGAAGCTTTCTTT.

The V and J genes are TRBV13 and TRBJ2-1, with D unclear. This CDR3 comprises 15 residues. V was trimmed by 6 bases and J by 3 bases, leaving 15 bases between them. Germline V gene lookup returns CDR1 PRHDT and CDR2 FYEKMQ (reference sequence). This CDR3 reads CASRDPQRLYNEQFF. The CDR3 region has the DNA TGTGCCAGCAGGGACCCACAGAGACTCTACAATGAGCAGTTCTTC.

This clone came up once. A single base separates this from a much larger clone, so it may be a read error. The rearrangement uses TRBV2 and TRBJ1-1; D gene ambiguous. The CDR3 is made up of 11 amino acids. V lost 7 bases and J lost 2, with 5 bases in between. Germline assignment: CDR1 SNHLY and CDR2 FYNNEI. The CDR3 DNA follows: TGTGCCAGCAACAGCAACACTGAAGCTTTCTTT. The encoded protein is CASNSNTEAFF.

This rearrangement joins TRBV6-5 to TRBJ2-7, with a tentative D call TRBD2 (6 bases). This CDR3 is 12 amino acids long. V dropped 6 bases and J dropped 7 bases, with 13 bases sitting between them. Looked up from germline, CDR1 is MNHEY and CDR2 is SVGAGI. The CDR3 DNA sequence: TGTGCCAGCAGGCCCGCGGGGCGGGAGCAGTACTTC. Translation gives CASRPAGREQYF.

This chain joins TRBV11-2 and TRBJ2-2; TRBD2 matches 8 bases. This CDR3 contains 18 residues. CDR1 and CDR2 (germline): SGHAT, FQNNGV. V lost 1 base and J lost 3; bases outside the gene matches: 10. This CDR3 is CASSLVGVSGTYTGELFF. DNA of the CDR3: TGTGCCAGCAGCTTAGTTGGGGTTAGCGGGACCTACACCGGGGAGCTGTTTTTT.

This clone has more than one count but fewer than ten. The gene calls are TRBV5-6 and TRBJ1-2; no clear D gene. In germline, CDR1 is SGHDT, CDR2 YYEEEE. The CDR3 length is 14 residues. Trimming pared 4 bases from V and 3 bases from J, leaving 13 bases between. The CDR3 DNA reads as TGTGCCAGCAGCCTGGGTGATTCTGACTATGGCTACACCTTC. Translation gives CASSLGDSDYGYTF.

V usage is TRBV7-9 and J usage is TRBJ2-2; unclear D gene. The CDR3 runs to 12 residues. In germline, CDR1 is SEHNR, CDR2 FQNEAQ (reference sequence). Deletions cut 5 bases from V and 5 bases from J, with 6 bases between. CDR3 region: CASSQSTGELFF. In DNA form, the CDR3 reads TGTGCCAGCAGCCAATCAACCGGGGAGCTGTTTTTT.

This rearrangement joins TRBV18 to TRBJ1-1; D perhaps matches TRBD1 (6 bases). The CDR3 runs to 14 residues. In germline, CDR1 is KGHSH, CDR2 LQKENI. V was trimmed by 3 bases and J by 5 bases, leaving 13 bases between them. This CDR3 reads CASSPDGGLTEAFF. In nucleotides, the CDR3 is TGTGCCAGCTCACCGGACGGGGGGCTGACTGAAGCTTTCTTT.

The J gene is TRBJ1-4, the V gene TRBV18; D is ambiguous. Germline assignment: CDR1 KGHSH and CDR2 LQKENI. Trimming left V 0 bases short and J 7 bases short, with 6 bases between. CDR3 length: 13 amino acids. CDR3 sequence reads: CASSPPGVEKLFF. For the CDR3, the DNA is TGTGCCAGCTCACCACCTGGGGTTGAAAAACTGTTTTTT. The full variable domain, its missing parts supplied by reference TRBV18 and TRBJ1-4, is NAGVMQNPRHLVRRRGQEARLRCSPMKGHSHVYWYRQLPEEGLKFMVYLQKENIIDESGMPKERFSAEFPKEGPSILRIQQVVRGDSAAYFCASSPPGVEKLFFGSGTQLSVL.

The chain's CDR3 is CASSFSWDRGNYGYTF. CDR3 sequence (DNA): TGTGCCAGCAGTTTTTCATGGGACAGGGGAAACTATGGCTACACCTTC. The chain couples TRBV28 to TRBJ1-2, with 10 bases lining up with TRBD1. The ends lost 3 bases at V and 2 bases at J; junction bases unmatched: 6. The CDR3 covers 16 residues. Germline CDR1 MDHEN, CDR2 SYDVKM.